This T cell receptor beta chain comes out of a study of blood T cells in healthy people across ages. Study results and caveats: Age showed a roughly linear inverse relationship with TCR beta diversity per million T cells. Considered underestimates were the diversity estimates obtained from one million T cells.

There are many counts of this clonotype. Its cognate antigen is unknown. The authors ran a second PCR of 7 to 11 cycles using a sample-barcoded 5' primer and a J-beta primer mix. TCRdb ran MiXCR on the 5' RACE reads and lists one entry per CDR3 protein. Of more than 1 million distinct CDR3 sequences in the sample, 45% were seen once. The CDR3 loop spans 14 amino acids. The germline CDR1 and CDR2 sequences are SQVTM and ANQGSEA. V was pared by 3 bases and J by 8 bases, with 6 bases of the junction left unmatched. This receptor was obtained from a woman in her fifties or sixties in good health. The chain has TRBV29-1 and TRBJ2-3; 12 bases line up with TRBD2. Sequences were obtained from blood. The CDR3 sequence: CSVDRLAGVGTQYF. The CDR3 coding sequence is TGCAGCGTTGACCGACTAGCGGGAGTAGGTACGCAGTATTTT.